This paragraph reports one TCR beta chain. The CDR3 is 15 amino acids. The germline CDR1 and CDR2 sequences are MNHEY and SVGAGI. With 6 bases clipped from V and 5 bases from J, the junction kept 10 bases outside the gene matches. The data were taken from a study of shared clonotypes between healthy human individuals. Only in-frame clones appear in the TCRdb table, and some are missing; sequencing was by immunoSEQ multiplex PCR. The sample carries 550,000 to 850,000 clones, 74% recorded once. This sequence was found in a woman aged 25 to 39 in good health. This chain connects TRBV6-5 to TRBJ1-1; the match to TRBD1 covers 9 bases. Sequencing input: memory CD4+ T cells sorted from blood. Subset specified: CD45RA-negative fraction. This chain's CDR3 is CASSRKTTGGTEAFF. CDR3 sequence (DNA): TGTGCCAGCAGCCGTAAGACGACAGGGGGAACTGAAGCTTTCTTT.